In its sample, the clone carrying this T cell receptor (beta chain) was seen a few times. What it binds is unknown. These data come from a study of T-cell reconstitution after alpha-beta-depleted transplantation in children. Points from the study as a whole: About two months after transplant, alpha-beta T cells reportedly came from several hundred expanded graft clones. Hyperexpanded clones declined; after one year, newly produced T cells mostly supplied diversity. Recipient T cells and thymic progenitors that survived were the source of the high TCRbeta diversity seen at day 60 in some patients.

A TCRbeta library incorporating unique molecular identifiers was prepared. TCRdb recomputed calls from the PCR reads with MiXCR, one row per CDR3 protein. The table records 500,000 to 750,000 distinct CDR3 sequences, more than 20% of them present only once. The sequenced sample was PBMCs, obtained before TCRalphabeta/CD19-depleted stem cell transplant. The sequence was obtained from a boy younger than two with Wiskott-Aldrich syndrome, due to receive a stem cell transplant.

As DNA, the CDR3 is TGCGCCAGCAGCTTGAGAAGTGGCGGGAGCCGGGAGTGGCGGACCCAGTACTTC. This codes for CASSLRSGGSREWRTQYF. V and J are TRBV5-1 and TRBJ2-5; 7 bases align to TRBD2. Trimming at V came to 1 base and at J to 7 bases, leaving 19 bases not matched to a gene. The germline V gene has CDR1 SGHRS and CDR2 YFSETQ. The CDR3 totals 18 residues.